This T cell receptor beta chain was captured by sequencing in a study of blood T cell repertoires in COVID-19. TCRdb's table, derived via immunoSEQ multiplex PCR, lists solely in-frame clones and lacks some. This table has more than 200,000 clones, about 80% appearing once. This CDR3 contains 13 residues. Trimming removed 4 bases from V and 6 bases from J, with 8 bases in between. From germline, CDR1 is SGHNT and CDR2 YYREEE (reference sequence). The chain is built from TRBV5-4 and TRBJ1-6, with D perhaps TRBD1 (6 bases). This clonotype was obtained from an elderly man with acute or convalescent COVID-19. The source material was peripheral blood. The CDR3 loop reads CASSQDSNSPLHF. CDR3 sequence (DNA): TGTGCCAGCAGCCAGGACAGTAATTCACCCCTCCACTTT.